This T cell receptor (beta chain) was identified in a study of OX40 agonist ivuxolimab in advanced cancers. Method: immunoSEQ multiplex PCR; TCRdb's copy keeps in-frame clones and lacks some. The data hold more than 70,000 clones, with approximately 84% observed a single time. As regards this clone: The antigen remains unidentified. Other DNA variants within this sample encode the same CDR3.

Trimming stripped 0 bases from V and 7 bases from J, with 11 bases between. CDR3 length equals 14 residues. The germline CDR1 and CDR2 sequences are SGDLS and YYNGEE. Broader study findings: Some of the lowest clonal expansion was seen in partial responders at 0.1-3.0 mg/kg. In CD8+ T cells, expanded clones were on average more numerous than in CD4+.

This sequence joins TRBV9 and TRBJ1-5; D perhaps matches TRBD1 (5 bases). The source was CD4+ or CD8+ T cells sorted from blood, collected in a trial of the OX40 agonist ivuxolimab. This clonotype was sampled from an adult with an advanced solid tumor such as melanoma, head and neck, liver or kidney cancer. The CDR3 coding sequence is TGTGCCAGCAGCGTAGGGCAGGGAGGGCAGCCCCAGCATTTT. It translates to CASSVGQGGQPQHF.